The T cell receptor beta chain described here comes from a study of identical twins (dated by TCRdb to about 2016). Background on the whole study: To test whether fetal clonotypes persist, this study deep-sequenced TCR alpha and beta repertoires from monozygotic twins, from unrelated adults of various ages, and from cord blood. To rule out contamination, replicate twin experiments were performed at different times with different library preparation protocols.

This clonotype was detected only a few times. Its antigen remains undetermined. No base-level quality is on record; no much larger clone is a single base apart. Every donor in the study was a healthy Caucasian. The method behind the library was 5' RACE. Sequencing was carried out with an Illumina HiSeq 2000. Template switching introduced a universal primer binding site; the final cDNA contained a unique molecular identifier, enabling accurate counting of TCR cDNA molecules. First-strand cDNA for TCR alpha and beta chains was synthesized from specific primers in the conserved constant-segment region. Each cDNA library was double barcoded, with a SMART-Mk sample barcode plus Illumina barcodes, to control for contamination. TruSeq adapter sequences along with Illumina sample barcodes were introduced in two successive PCR steps. The TCR alpha and beta cDNA libraries were sequenced on the Illumina HiSeq platform using custom primers. In the source study's methods: Unique molecular identifiers were extracted from raw reads with MiGEC, and CDR3 positions were determined with MiXCR. Recombination models were inferred per individual with the repgenHMM and IGoR tools using an EM algorithm. Shared clonotypes were analyzed with the tcR package in R, and sharing was normalized by the product of cloneset sizes. To study raw recombination free of thymic and clonal selection effects, out-of-frame nonproductive sequences were analyzed. The public reads were run again by TCRdb, first through fastp at Q25 and then through MiXCR, and only productive beta chains were kept. CDR3 protein duplicates are merged, each entry listing the most common genes and DNA. Clone size and V and J calls follow TCRdb, not the original study. This sample lists 1.5 million to 2 million distinct CDR3 sequences; under 35% were detected once. 0.25% to 0.3% of the sample rests with the top ten.

On the study overall, not on this receptor specifically: The excess sharing between twins in beta out-of-frame sequences was weaker because fewer shared sequences reduced the signal-to-noise ratio. Conclusions relied on cross-sectional statistical analysis, since the same donors could not be followed over many years. Out-of-frame TCR alpha sharing in monozygotic twins was systematically underestimated by recombination models, whereas sharing between unrelated individuals was in agreement with the recombination models. Zero-insertion analyses could be partly confounded by invariant T cells such as MAIT and iNKT, though diverse VJ usage argued against such confounding for most clonotypes. Fewer insertions were carried by abundant cord blood beta clonotypes, a similar but weaker trend appeared in young adult naive repertoires, and no such trend appeared in memory repertoires. Compared with coincidental sharing between unrelated individuals, out-of-frame TCR alpha sequences shared between twins showed an excess of sequences with low generation probability.

The TCR originated in a newborn girl in good health. The source material was cord blood.

CDR3 reads: CASGLRLSEQYF. In nucleotides, the sequence is TGTGCCAGCGGGTTAAGGCTTTCCGAGCAGTACTTC. The chain couples TRBV6-6 to TRBJ2-7; a confident D gene designation cannot be given. A distance of 14 bases separates the germline ends of V and J, which lose 8 bases and 6 bases respectively. CDR1 MNHNY and CDR2 SVGAGI were looked up in the germline V gene (reference sequence). The CDR3, from cysteine to phenylalanine, totals 12 residues. Solely the CDR3 DNA is kept, with 36 bases framed from the first base.